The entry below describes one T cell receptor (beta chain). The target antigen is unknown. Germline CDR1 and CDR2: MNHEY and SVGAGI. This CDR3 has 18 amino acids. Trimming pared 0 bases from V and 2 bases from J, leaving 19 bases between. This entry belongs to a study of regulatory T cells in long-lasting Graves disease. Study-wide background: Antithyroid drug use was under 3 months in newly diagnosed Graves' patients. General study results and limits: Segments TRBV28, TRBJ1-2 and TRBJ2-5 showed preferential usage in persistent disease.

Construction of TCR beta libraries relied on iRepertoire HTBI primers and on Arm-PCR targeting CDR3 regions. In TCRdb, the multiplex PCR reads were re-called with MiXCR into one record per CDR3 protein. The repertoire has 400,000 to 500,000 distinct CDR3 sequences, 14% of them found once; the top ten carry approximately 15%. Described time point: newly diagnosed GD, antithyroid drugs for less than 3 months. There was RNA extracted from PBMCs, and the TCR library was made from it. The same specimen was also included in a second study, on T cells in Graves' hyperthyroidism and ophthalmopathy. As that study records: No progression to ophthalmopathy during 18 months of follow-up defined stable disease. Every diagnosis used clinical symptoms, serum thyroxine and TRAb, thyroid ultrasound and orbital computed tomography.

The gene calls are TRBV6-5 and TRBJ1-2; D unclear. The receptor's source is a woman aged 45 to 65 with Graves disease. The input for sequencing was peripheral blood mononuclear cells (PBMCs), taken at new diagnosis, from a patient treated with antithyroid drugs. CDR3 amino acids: CASSYSSGFQLQNYGYTF. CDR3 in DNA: TGTGCCAGCAGTTACTCGAGTGGGTTTCAACTCCAGAACTATGGCTACACCTTC.